This TCR beta chain was recorded in a study of cytomegalovirus exposure and HLA in healthy donors. PCR primers comprised 60 Vbeta and 13 Jbeta primers. The assay was immunoSEQ multiplex PCR, and TCRdb's table has in-frame clones only and misses some. The table records 200,000 or so clones, 75% to 80% of them present only once. Turning to this clone: Its specificity is unknown.

Study-level points and caveats: Among the most significant clusters, several appeared linked to common viral pathogens in a later analysis. Near-uniform donor sequencing depth was presumed by presence/absence analyses.

The ends were cut back, 4 bases at V and 6 bases at J, with 12 bases in the middle. The CDR3 sequence is 13 residues long. Germline CDR1 LGHNA, CDR2 YNFKEQ. The sequenced sample was PBMCs. The V call is TRBV4-2, the J call TRBJ1-1; the D is unclear. This receptor was identified in a woman younger than 45 in good health and CMV-seropositive. DNA for the CDR3: TGTGCCAGCAGCCTGAGCCCCATAGCTGAAGCTTTCTTT. It yields the protein CASSLSPIAEAFF.